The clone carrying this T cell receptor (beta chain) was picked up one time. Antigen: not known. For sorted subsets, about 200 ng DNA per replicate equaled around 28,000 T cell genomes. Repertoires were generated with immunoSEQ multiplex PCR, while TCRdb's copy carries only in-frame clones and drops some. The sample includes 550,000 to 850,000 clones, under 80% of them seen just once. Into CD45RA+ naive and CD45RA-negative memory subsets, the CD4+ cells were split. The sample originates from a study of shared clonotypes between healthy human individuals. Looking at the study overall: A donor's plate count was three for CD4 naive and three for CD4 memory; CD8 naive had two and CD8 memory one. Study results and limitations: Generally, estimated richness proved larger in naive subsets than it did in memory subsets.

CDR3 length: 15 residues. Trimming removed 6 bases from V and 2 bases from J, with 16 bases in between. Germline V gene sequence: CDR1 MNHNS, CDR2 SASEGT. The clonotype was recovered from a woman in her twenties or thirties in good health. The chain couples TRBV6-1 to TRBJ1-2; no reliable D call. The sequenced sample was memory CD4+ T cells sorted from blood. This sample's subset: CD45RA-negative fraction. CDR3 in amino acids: CASSGKRPLNYGYTF. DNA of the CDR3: TGTGCCAGCAGCGGCAAACGGCCTCTAAACTATGGCTACACCTTC.